Listed here are 19 T cell receptor beta chains from one sample, sequenced in a study of circulating and synovial CD4+ cells in juvenile arthritis. Only in-frame clones appear in the TCRdb table, and some are missing; sequencing was by immunoSEQ multiplex PCR. Of 30,000 to 35,000 clones in the sample, about 95% were seen once. Sequencing was carried out using CD4+ T cells from blood. The source is a human donor with juvenile idiopathic arthritis.

The rearrangement joins TRBV6-6 to TRBJ2-5, with 7 positions matching TRBD2. Germline V gives CDR1 MNHNY, CDR2 SVGAGI (reference sequence). V trimming: 4 bases; J trimming: 4 bases; junction bases outside the gene matches: 12. The CDR3 has 16 residues. This CDR3 is CASSSLQTSFRETQYF. The CDR3 region has the DNA TGTGCCAGCAGTTCCCTTCAGACTAGCTTCCGAGAGACCCAGTACTTC.

The V and J genes are TRBV5-1 and TRBJ2-5, with 10 nucleotides matching TRBD1. With 5 bases clipped from V and 2 bases from J, the junction kept 6 bases outside the gene matches. CDR1 and CDR2 (germline): SGHRS, YFSETQ. The CDR3 is 15 residues long. The chain's CDR3 is CASRRTGGGQETQYF. Here the CDR3 DNA reads TGCGCCAGCAGGAGGACAGGGGGTGGACAAGAGACCCAGTACTTC.

The chain carries TRBV9 and TRBJ2-7; 12 bases fit TRBD2. Germline lookup yields CDR1 SGDLS and CDR2 YYNGEE. The V and J ends lost 3 bases and 0 bases, in that order; junction bases with no gene match: 4. The CDR3 length is 16 residues. The DNA of the CDR3 is TGTGCCAGCAGCGCGACTAGCGGGGGACTCTCCTACGAGCAGTACTTC. Protein sequence: CASSATSGGLSYEQYF.

The V gene is TRBV4-2, the J gene TRBJ2-7, with 9 bases identical to TRBD2. The CDR3 contains 15 residues. Germline CDR1 and CDR2: LGHNA and YNFKEQ. Trimming took 0 bases from V and 7 from J; bases not matched to a gene: 7. The CDR3 DNA reads as TGTGCCAGCAGCCAAGACAGCGGGGGGCTGACGGAGCAGTACTTC. This sequence encodes CASSQDSGGLTEQYF.

The chain uses TRBV5-6 and TRBJ1-4, with 8 bases lining up with TRBD1. CDR3 length equals 18 residues. The germline V gene encodes CDR1 SGHDT and CDR2 YYEEEE. V gave up 4 bases and J gave up 3 bases; unmatched junction bases: 14. The CDR3: CASSHYRDRNGANEKLFF. The DNA for the CDR3 is TGTGCCAGCAGCCATTACCGGGACAGGAACGGCGCTAATGAAAAACTGTTTTTT.

This chain connects TRBV19 to TRBJ1-1; perhaps TRBD1 as D (5 bases). Germline V gene lookup returns CDR1 LNHDA and CDR2 SQIVND (reference sequence). This CDR3 spans 12 amino acids. The V end lost 5 bases, the J end lost 10 bases, and 14 bases lay between the germline ends. The CDR3: CASSPEGLRAFF. The CDR3 DNA is TGTGCCAGTAGTCCGGAGGGGCTCAGAGCTTTCTTT.

This rearrangement joins TRBV30 to TRBJ2-7; maybe TRBD1 (5 bases). CDR3 length: 14 amino acids. The V and J ends lost 0 bases and 3 bases respectively, with 12 bases between them. Germline V CDR1 and CDR2: GTSNPN, SVGIG (reference sequence). This chain's CDR3 is CAWSVRLQGYEQYF. Written as DNA, the CDR3 is TGTGCCTGGAGTGTGAGGCTTCAGGGCTACGAGCAGTACTTC.

The rearrangement uses TRBV4-1 and TRBJ1-5; D remains unclear. The CDR3 is made up of 16 amino acids. V lost 0 bases, J lost 5 bases, and 14 bases lay in between. The germline gives CDR1 MGHRA, CDR2 YSYEKL. The CDR3 DNA sequence: TGCGCCAGCAGCCAAGATTTTTCGCGCAGGCATCAGCCCCAGCATTTT. This gives the protein CASSQDFSRRHQPQHF.

Only one count was recorded for this clone. The rearrangement uses TRBV7-6 and TRBJ2-5; TRBD2 matches at 16 bases. CDR3 length equals 17 residues. V dropped 4 bases and J dropped 4; count of bases not matched to a gene: 6. Per germline, CDR1 SGHVS and CDR2 FNYEAQ. CDR3: CASSSGLAGGRPETQYF. The CDR3 DNA sequence: TGTGCCAGCAGCTCGGGACTAGCGGGAGGGCGGCCAGAGACCCAGTACTTC. The full variable domain, rest sourced from reference TRBV7-6 and TRBJ2-5, is GAGVSQSPRYKVTKRGQDVALRCDPISGHVSLYWYRQALGQGPEFLTYFNYEAQQDKSGLPNDRFSAERPEGSISTLTIQRTEQRDSAMYRCASSSGLAGGRPETQYFGPGTRLLVL.

This clone was seen just once. CDR3 DNA: TGTGCCAGCAGTTACGGCCGGGGTGAAGCTTTCTTT. Its protein product is CASSYGRGEAFF. V and J are TRBV6-6 and TRBJ1-1; D is uncertain. CDR1 and CDR2 (germline): MNHNY, SVGAGI (reference sequence). The CDR3 has 12 residues. V was cut by 2 bases and J by 7 bases, with 8 bases left in between.

This rearrangement joins TRBV7-9 to TRBJ2-2; 9 nucleotides match TRBD1. The CDR3 is made up of 17 amino acids. With 2 bases clipped from V and 3 bases from J, the junction kept 7 bases outside the gene matches. Germline V lookup: CDR1 SEHNR, CDR2 FQNEAQ (reference sequence). The CDR3 region has the DNA TGTGCCAGCAGCTTACTCTACGGACAGGGGTACACCGGGGAGCTGTTTTTT. Translating it yields CASSLLYGQGYTGELFF. The full variable domain, completed using reference TRBV7-9 and TRBJ2-2, is DTGVSQNPRHKITKRGQNVTFRCDPISEHNRLYWYRQTLGQGPEFLTYFQNEAQLEKSRLLSDRFSAERPKGSFSTLEIQRTEQGDSAMYLCASSLLYGQGYTGELFFGEGSRLTVL.

The rearrangement joins TRBV9 to TRBJ1-5, with TRBD1 matching 7 bases. CDR3 size: 15 residues. With V trimmed by 4 bases and J by 5 bases, 9 bases remained unmatched. Germline V gene lookup returns CDR1 SGDLS and CDR2 YYNGEE. CDR3 sequence (DNA): TGTGCCAGCAGCCCAACAGGGGTTTTGGATCAGCCCCAGCATTTT. Its protein is CASSPTGVLDQPQHF. The full variable domain, with the rest looked up from reference TRBV9 and TRBJ1-5, is DSGVTQTPKHLITATGQRVTLRCSPRSGDLSVYWYQQSLDQGLQFLIQYYNGEERAKGNILERFSAQQFPDLHSELNLSSLELGDSALYFCASSPTGVLDQPQHFGDGTRLSIL.

J is TRBJ2-3 and V is TRBV7-3; 7 bases align to TRBD1. The CDR3 contains 15 residues. The germline V gene has CDR1 SGHTA and CDR2 FQGTGA. Germline trimming cut 0 bases from V and 1 base from J; bases unmatched to any gene: 1. The CDR3 bases are TGTGCCAGCAGCTTAACCCAGGGGGGCACAGATACGCAGTATTTT. Translating it yields CASSLTQGGTDTQYF.

This clone was counted once. The V and J genes are TRBV4-2 and TRBJ2-3; 10 bases line up with TRBD1. V lost 0 bases and J lost 5; bases outside the gene matches: 8. This CDR3 region has 17 residues. Germline lookup yields CDR1 LGHNA and CDR2 YNFKEQ. The CDR3 coding sequence is TGTGCCAGCAGCCAAGATCCGGGACAGGGGAGGAAAGATACGCAGTATTTT. It encodes CASSQDPGQGRKDTQYF.

This rearrangement joins TRBV7-2 to TRBJ1-4; D is unclear. CDR1 SGHTA and CDR2 FQGNSA come from the germline V gene. V was clipped by 2 bases and J by 7 bases, with 20 bases between them. This CDR3 has 17 residues. The CDR3 loop reads CASSLSPSSIVVEKLFF. The CDR3 nucleotides read TGTGCCAGCAGCTTATCCCCTTCTTCCATTGTAGTTGAAAAACTGTTTTTT. Combining the CDR3 with reference TRBV7-2 and TRBJ1-4 gives the whole variable domain GAGVSQSPSNKVTEKGKDVELRCDPISGHTALYWYRQSLGQGLEFLIYFQGNSAPDKSGLPSDRFSAERTGGSVSTLTIQRTQQEDSAVYLCASSLSPSSIVVEKLFFGSGTQLSVL.

V and J are TRBV7-3 and TRBJ1-2, with 7 bases matching TRBD1. V lost 5 bases, J lost 3 bases, and 3 bases stayed unmatched. The CDR3 runs 13 residues. Germline V CDR1 and CDR2: SGHTA, FQGTGA. CDR3: CASSGTGDYGYTF. CDR3 in DNA: TGTGCCAGCAGCGGTACAGGGGACTATGGCTACACCTTC.

CDR3: CALRPGSPGANVLTF. CDR3 nucleotides: TGTGCCCTCCGGCCAGGTTCCCCTGGGGCCAACGTCCTGACTTTC. The rearrangement uses TRBV30 and TRBJ2-6, with no clear D. CDR3 length: 15 amino acids. Trimming stripped 8 bases from V and 2 bases from J, with 16 bases between. The germline V gene encodes CDR1 GTSNPN and CDR2 SVGIG (reference sequence).

The chain links TRBV30 to TRBJ2-3, with D possibly TRBD2 on 5 matching bases. Looked up from germline, CDR1 is GTSNPN and CDR2 is SVGIG (reference sequence). Deletions cut 0 bases from V and 0 bases from J, with 10 bases between. The CDR3 is made up of 15 amino acids. The CDR3 loop reads CAWSVGGGSTDTQYF. In DNA form, the CDR3 reads TGTGCCTGGAGTGTAGGCGGCGGGAGCACAGATACGCAGTATTTT.

This clone has only one observation. The chain carries TRBV29-1 and TRBJ2-1; maybe TRBD2 (6 bases). V was cut by 4 bases and J by 2 bases, with 9 bases left in between. The CDR3 has 13 residues. CDR1 is SQVTM and CDR2 is ANQGSEA in the germline V gene. As DNA, the CDR3 is TGCAGCGTTGGTGGGGGGACCTACAATGAGCAGTTCTTC. It specifies CSVGGGTYNEQFF.